This is a list of T cell receptor beta chains from one sample in a study of blood T cell repertoires in COVID-19. TCRdb's copy holds only in-frame clones and misses some; the assay was immunoSEQ multiplex PCR. The sample lists over 200,000 clones; about 90% were seen once. Sequencing was carried out using peripheral blood. These receptors all stem from a middle-aged man with active or convalescent COVID-19. Each CDR3 is given without its conserved first and last residue. The order of the fields is J gene, V gene, CDR3 protein.

TRBJ1-1 TRBV18 ASSHRVTDTEAF
TRBJ2-7 TRBV4-1 ASSPNGGKSTSGGGYEQY
TRBJ1-4 TRBV28 ASSLAGGEKLF
TRBJ1-2 TRBV5-1 ASSPRGTGSIGYT
TRBJ2-7 TRBV21-1 ASSKVRRGEQY
TRBJ1-3 TRBV3-1/TRBV3-2 ASSPTGQAGNTIY
TRBJ2-1 TRBV5-6 ASSLTGYHNEQF
TRBJ1-2 TRBV5-6 ASSLALADYGYT
TRBJ2-1 TRBV12-3/TRBV12-4 ASSLGGRQF
TRBJ1-1 TRBV9 ASSVLGGNTEAF
TRBJ1-6 TRBV9 ASSVDGGVASPLH
TRBJ2-2 TRBV11-2 ASSRTNTGELF
TRBJ2-3 TRBV3-1/TRBV3-2 ASSAPGTSGTDTQY
TRBJ1-1 TRBV19 ATGTGNTEAF
TRBJ1-1 TRBV7-2 ASSFRVENTEAF
TRBJ1-1 TRBV28 ASSPNRHNTEAF
TRBJ1-6 TRBV19 ASSIDRQGAGSPLH
TRBJ2-7 TRBV5-8 ASSLDRVVAYEQY
TRBJ2-7 TRBV7-2 ASSQGQGASYEQY
TRBJ2-7 TRBV5-1 ASSLQGLAAPRSHEQY
TRBJ1-2 TRBV19 ATRPPGRATYGYT
TRBJ2-7 TRBV21-1 ASSKRAGDWQY
TRBJ1-4 TRBV28 ASSQTGQGKRLF
TRBJ2-2 TRBV27 ASSYLRTSLGGELF
TRBJ1-1 TRBV5-8 ASSRRQGANTEAF
TRBJ1-1 TRBV19 ASSPRDRQNTEAF
TRBJ2-1 TRBV2 ASSGLAPYNEQF
TRBJ1-5 TRBV19 ASSIPLRQGGGNQPQH
TRBJ2-1 TRBV2 ASSEYGTSGFYNEQF
TRBJ1-1 TRBV14 ASSHPAGGMFGTEAF
TRBJ2-2 TRBV5-4 ASTKHGRQANTGELF